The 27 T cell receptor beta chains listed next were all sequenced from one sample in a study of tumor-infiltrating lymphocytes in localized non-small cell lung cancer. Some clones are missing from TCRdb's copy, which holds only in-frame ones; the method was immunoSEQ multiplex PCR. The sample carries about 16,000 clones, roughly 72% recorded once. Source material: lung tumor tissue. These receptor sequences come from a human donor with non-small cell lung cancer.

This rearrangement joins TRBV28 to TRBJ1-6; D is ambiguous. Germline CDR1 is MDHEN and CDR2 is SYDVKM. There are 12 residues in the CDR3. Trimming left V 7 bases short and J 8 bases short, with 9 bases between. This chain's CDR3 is CASTREYSPLHF. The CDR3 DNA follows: TGTGCCAGCACCCGGGAGTATTCACCCCTCCACTTT.

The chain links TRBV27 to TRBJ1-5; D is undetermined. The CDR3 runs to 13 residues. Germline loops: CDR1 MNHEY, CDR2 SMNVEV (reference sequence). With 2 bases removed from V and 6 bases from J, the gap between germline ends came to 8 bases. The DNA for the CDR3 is TGTGCCAGCAGTTTACTCGGAAGTCAGCCCCAGCATTTT. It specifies CASSLLGSQPQHF.

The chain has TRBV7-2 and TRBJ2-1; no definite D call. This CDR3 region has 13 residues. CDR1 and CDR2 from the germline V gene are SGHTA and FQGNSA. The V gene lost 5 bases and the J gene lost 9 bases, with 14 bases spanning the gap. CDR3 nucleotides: TGTGCCAGCAGCCCTATTCGGGCGGCTGAGCAGTTCTTC. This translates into CASSPIRAAEQFF.

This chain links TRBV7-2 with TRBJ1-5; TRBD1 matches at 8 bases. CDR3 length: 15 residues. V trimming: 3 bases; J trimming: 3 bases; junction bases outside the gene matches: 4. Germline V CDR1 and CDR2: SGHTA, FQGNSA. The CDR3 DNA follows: TGTGCCAGCAGCTTGACAGGGGAGATCAATCAGCCCCAGCATTTT. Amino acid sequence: CASSLTGEINQPQHF.

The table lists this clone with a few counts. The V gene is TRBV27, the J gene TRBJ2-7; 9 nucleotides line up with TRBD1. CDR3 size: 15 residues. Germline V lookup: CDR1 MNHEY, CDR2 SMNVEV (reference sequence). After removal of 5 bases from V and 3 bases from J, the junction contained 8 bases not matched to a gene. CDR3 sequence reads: CASSPRGQGGYEQYF. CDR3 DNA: TGTGCCAGCAGTCCTCGGGGACAGGGAGGCTACGAGCAGTACTTC.

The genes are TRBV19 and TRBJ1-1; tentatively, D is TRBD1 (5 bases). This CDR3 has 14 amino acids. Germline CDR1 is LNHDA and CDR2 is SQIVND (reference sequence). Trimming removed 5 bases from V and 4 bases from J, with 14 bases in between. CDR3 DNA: TGTGCCAGTAGTCTCCCGGGGGGAGTCACTGAAGCTTTCTTT. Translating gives CASSLPGGVTEAFF. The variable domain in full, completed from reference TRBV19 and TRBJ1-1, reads DGGITQSPKYLFRKEGQNVTLSCEQNLNHDAMYWYRQDPGQGLRLIYYSQIVNDFQKGDIAEGYSVSREKKESFPLTVTSAQKNPTAFYLCASSLPGGVTEAFFGQGTRLTVV.

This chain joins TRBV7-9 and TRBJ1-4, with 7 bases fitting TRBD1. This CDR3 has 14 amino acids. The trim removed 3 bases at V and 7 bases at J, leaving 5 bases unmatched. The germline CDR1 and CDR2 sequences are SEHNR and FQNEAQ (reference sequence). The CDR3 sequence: CASSFKGQTEKLFF. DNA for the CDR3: TGTGCCAGCAGCTTTAAGGGACAGACTGAAAAACTGTTTTTT.

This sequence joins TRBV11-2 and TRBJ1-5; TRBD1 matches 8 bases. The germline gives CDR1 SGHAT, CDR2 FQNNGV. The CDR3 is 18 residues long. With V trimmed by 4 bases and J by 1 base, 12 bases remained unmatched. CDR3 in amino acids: CASSSGTGGMRSNQPQHF. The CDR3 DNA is TGTGCCAGCAGCTCAGGAACAGGGGGGATGCGCAGCAATCAGCCCCAGCATTTT.

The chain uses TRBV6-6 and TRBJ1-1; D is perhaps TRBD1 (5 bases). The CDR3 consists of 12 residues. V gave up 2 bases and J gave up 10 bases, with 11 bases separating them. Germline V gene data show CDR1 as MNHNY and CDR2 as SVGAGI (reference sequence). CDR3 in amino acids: CASSYTGTLAFF. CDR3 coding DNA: TGTGCCAGCAGTTACACCGGGACTCTAGCTTTCTTT.

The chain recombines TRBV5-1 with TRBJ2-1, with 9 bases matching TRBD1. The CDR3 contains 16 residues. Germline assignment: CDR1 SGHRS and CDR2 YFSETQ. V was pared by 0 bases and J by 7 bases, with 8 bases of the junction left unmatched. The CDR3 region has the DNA TGCGCCAGCAGCTTGGATGGCCGGGACAGGGAAAATGAGCAGTTCTTC. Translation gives CASSLDGRDRENEQFF. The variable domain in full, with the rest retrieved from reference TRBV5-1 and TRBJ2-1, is KAGVTQTPRYLIKTRGQQVTLSCSPISGHRSVSWYQQTPGQGLQFLFEYFSETQRNKGNFPGRFSGRQFSNSRSEMNVSTLELGDSALYLCASSLDGRDRENEQFFGPGTRLTVL.

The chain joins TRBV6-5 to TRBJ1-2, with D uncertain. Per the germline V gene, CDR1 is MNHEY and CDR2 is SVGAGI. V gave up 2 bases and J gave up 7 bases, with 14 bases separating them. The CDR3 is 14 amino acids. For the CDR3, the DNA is TGTGCCAGCAGTTACGACGTCGTGGTGGGTGGCTACACCTTC. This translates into CASSYDVVVGGYTF.

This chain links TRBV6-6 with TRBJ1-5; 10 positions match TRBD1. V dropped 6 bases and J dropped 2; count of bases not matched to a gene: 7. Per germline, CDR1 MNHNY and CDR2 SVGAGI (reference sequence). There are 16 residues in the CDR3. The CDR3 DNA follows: TGTGCCAGCAGAAGGACAGGGGGTCCTGGCAATCAGCCCCAGCATTTT. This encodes CASRRTGGPGNQPQHF.

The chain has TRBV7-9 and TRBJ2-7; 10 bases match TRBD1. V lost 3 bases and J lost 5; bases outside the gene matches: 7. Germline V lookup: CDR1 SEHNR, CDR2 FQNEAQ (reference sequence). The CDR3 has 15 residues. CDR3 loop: CASSLWDRGGNEQYF. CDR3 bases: TGTGCCAGCAGCTTGTGGGACAGGGGAGGGAACGAGCAGTACTTC.

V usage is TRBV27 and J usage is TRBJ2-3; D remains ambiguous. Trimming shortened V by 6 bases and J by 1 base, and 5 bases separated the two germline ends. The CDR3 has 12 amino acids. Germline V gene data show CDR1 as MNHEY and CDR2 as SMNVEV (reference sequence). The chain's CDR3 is CASSRRTDTQYF. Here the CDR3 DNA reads TGTGCCAGCAGCCGCCGCACAGATACGCAGTATTTT.

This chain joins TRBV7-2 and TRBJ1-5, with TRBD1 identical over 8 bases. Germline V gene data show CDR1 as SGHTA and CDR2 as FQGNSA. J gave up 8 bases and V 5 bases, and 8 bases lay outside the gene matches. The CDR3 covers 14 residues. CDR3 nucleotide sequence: TGTGCCAGCAGCAAACAGGGGGGTCTAGAGCCCCAGCATTTT. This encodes CASSKQGGLEPQHF.

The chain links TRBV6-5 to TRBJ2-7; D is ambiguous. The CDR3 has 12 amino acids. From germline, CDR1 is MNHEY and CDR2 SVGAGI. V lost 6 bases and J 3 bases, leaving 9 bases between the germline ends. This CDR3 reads CASSLRFYEQYF. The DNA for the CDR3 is TGTGCCAGCAGCCTCAGGTTCTACGAGCAGTACTTC.

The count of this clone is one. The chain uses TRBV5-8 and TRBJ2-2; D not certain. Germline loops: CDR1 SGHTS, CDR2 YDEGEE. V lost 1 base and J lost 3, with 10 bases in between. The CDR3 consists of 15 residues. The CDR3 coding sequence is TGTGCCAGCAGCTTGCAAGGGATGTACACCGGGGAGCTGTTTTTT. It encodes CASSLQGMYTGELFF.

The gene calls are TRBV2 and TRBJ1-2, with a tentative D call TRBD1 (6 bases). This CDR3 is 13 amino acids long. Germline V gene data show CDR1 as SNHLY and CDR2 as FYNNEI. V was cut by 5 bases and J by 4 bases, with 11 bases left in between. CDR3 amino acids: CASSRTEVYGYTF. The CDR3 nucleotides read TGTGCCAGCAGTAGGACAGAAGTCTATGGCTACACCTTC.

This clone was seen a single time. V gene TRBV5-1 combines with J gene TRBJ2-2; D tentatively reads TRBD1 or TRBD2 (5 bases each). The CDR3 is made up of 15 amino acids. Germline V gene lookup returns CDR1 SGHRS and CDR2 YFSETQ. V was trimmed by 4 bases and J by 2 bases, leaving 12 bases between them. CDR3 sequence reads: CASSPTGDNTGELFF. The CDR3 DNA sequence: TGCGCCAGCAGCCCCACCGGGGACAACACCGGGGAGCTGTTTTTT.

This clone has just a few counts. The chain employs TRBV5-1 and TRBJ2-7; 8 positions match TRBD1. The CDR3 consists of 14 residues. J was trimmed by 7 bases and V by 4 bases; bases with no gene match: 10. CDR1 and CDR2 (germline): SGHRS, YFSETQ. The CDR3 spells CASSPGGQDREQYF. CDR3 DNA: TGCGCCAGCAGCCCTGGGGGACAGGACAGGGAGCAGTACTTC.

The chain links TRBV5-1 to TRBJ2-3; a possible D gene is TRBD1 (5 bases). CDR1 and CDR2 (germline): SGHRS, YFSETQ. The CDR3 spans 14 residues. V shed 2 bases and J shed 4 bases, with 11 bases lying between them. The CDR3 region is CASSLMTDPDTQYF. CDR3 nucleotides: TGCGCCAGCAGCTTAATGACAGACCCAGATACGCAGTATTTT.

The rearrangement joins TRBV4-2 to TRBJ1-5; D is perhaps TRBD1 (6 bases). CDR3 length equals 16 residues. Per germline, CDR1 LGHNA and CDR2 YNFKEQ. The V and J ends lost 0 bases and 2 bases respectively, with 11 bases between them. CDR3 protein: CASSQDVQGGNQPQHF. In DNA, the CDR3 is TGTGCCAGCAGCCAAGACGTACAGGGTGGCAATCAGCCCCAGCATTTT.

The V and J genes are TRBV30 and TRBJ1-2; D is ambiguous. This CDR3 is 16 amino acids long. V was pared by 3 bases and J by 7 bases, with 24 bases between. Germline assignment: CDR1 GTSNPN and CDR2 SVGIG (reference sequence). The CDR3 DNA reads TGTGCCTGGAGAAAGGATTCTGGACCAATGATAGGTGGCTACACCTTC. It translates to CAWRKDSGPMIGGYTF.

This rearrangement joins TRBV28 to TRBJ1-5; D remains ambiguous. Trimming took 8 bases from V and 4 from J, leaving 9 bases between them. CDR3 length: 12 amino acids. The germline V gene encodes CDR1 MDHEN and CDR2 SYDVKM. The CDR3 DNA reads TGTGCCAGCGCCCGACCTAATCAGCCCCAGCATTTT. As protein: CASARPNQPQHF.

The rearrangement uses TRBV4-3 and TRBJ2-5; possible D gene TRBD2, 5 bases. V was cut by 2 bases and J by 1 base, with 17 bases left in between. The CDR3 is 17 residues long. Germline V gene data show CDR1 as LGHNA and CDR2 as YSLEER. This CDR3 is CASSQLPLVIGQETQYF. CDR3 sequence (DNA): TGCGCCAGCAGCCAACTGCCACTAGTTATAGGCCAAGAGACCCAGTACTTC.

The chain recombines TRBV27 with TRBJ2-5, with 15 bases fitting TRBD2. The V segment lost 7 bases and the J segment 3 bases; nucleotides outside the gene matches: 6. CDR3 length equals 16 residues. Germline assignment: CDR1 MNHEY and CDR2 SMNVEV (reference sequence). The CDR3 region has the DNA TGTGCCAGCAAACCACGGACTAGCGGGGGGGAAGAGACCCAGTACTTC. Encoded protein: CASKPRTSGGEETQYF.

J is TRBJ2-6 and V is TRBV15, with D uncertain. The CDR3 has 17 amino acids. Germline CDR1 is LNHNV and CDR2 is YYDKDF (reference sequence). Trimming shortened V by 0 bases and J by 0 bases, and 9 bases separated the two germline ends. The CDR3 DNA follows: TGTGCCACCAGCAGAGATGGAGCGAGCTCTGGGGCCAACGTCCTGACTTTC. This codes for CATSRDGASSGANVLTF.